A selection of T cell receptor beta chains follows, all from one sample in a study of blood T cell repertoires in COVID-19. This table comes from immunoSEQ multiplex PCR, and its TCRdb copy is limited to in-frame clones, with some not included. The sample lists 170,000 or so clones, about 88% occurring once. Sequenced sample: peripheral blood. These receptors were obtained from a man between 18 and 29 years old who had recovered from COVID-19. Each CDR3 is given with its conserved first and last residue. Each record gives: V gene, J gene, CDR3 protein.

>TRBV19|TRBJ2-1
CASSPWGGSSYNEQFF
>TRBV9|TRBJ2-7
CASSVAFEGDGEQYF
>TRBV6-5|TRBJ2-7
CASSYGGATLTEQYF
>TRBV9|TRBJ2-1
CASSVSGVFDEQFF
>TRBV29-1|TRBJ1-3
CSVSWTGAFSGNTIYF
>TRBV2|TRBJ2-4
CASSELAGGPGKNIQYF
>TRBV28|TRBJ2-3
CASSLTVGRGRGQDTQYF
>TRBV18|TRBJ2-7
CASSPPTLAGGEQYF
>TRBV19|TRBJ2-2
CASIRTSTYTGELFF
>TRBV5-6|TRBJ1-2
CASSHGTGGDYGYTF
>TRBV27|TRBJ2-5
CASSEGALWETQYF
>TRBV7-2|TRBJ2-5
CASSLDRTETQETQYF
>TRBV4-3|TRBJ2-7
CASSPGLAGYEQYF
>TRBV5-6|TRBJ2-7
CASSFGRATYEQYF
>TRBV6-5|TRBJ2-3
CASRTSGRTDTQYF
>TRBV27|TRBJ2-7
CASSSLGEQYF
>TRBV6-2/TRBV6-3|TRBJ2-7
CASSPPRTSGPYYEQHF
>TRBV7-8|TRBJ2-2
CASSLPRTGTPNTGELFF
>TRBV7-2|TRBJ1-2
CASSRPKRGAGYTF
>TRBV5-8|TRBJ1-1
CASSSGVF
>TRBV19|TRBJ2-3
CASSIASGRAYGDTQYF
>TRBV30|TRBJ1-3
CAWSVRQGDTIYF
>TRBV9|TRBJ2-2
CASSPNTGELFF
>TRBV28|TRBJ2-5
CASRSEGWETQYF
>TRBV14|TRBJ1-2
CASSQPGLPYGYTF
>TRBV28|TRBJ1-1
CASSLLLDRGQNTEAFF
>TRBV7-2|TRBJ2-1
CASSRTSDNNNEQFF
>TRBV4-3|TRBJ1-6
CASSQDQGGSYNSPLHF
>TRBV27|TRBJ1-5
CASSLTGENQPQHF
>TRBV21-1|TRBJ2-7
CASSKASSQGADEQYF
>TRBV3-1/TRBV3-2|TRBJ2-5
CASSQARETQYF
>TRBV2|TRBJ1-2
CASTGKNYGYTF
>TRBV7-8|TRBJ2-1
CASSLTSGGTNEQFF
>TRBV19|TRBJ2-7
CASSNRGAEQYF
>TRBV6-2/TRBV6-3|TRBJ1-5
CASSYLGQINQPQHF
>TRBV4-3|TRBJ1-1
CASSQGQGNTEAFF
>TRBV29-1|TRBJ1-1
CSVGQRNTEAFF
>TRBV27|TRBJ2-5
CASSFVGGGPETQYF
>TRBV28|TRBJ2-3
CASSPGLAGETDTQYF
>TRBV6-5|TRBJ2-5
CASSYSPGAGETQYF
>TRBV11-2|TRBJ1-4
CASSRVTNEKLFF
>TRBV10-3|TRBJ2-6
CAIRLGTGTGANVLTF
>TRBV6-5|TRBJ2-1
CASSFNGFYNEQFF
>TRBV29-1|TRBJ2-1
CSVDSDSHNEQFF
>TRBV6-5|TRBJ1-5
CASSYNRVNQPQHF
>TRBV13|TRBJ1-2
CASSGRSRGTYGYTF
>TRBV28|TRBJ1-4
CASSSLQGADEKLFF
>TRBV27|TRBJ2-1
CASSSVALAGSYNEQFF
>TRBV5-1|TRBJ2-7
CASSLETGTYEQYF
>TRBV19|TRBJ2-7
CASSGLAGAGPREQYF
>TRBV6-6|TRBJ2-7
CASSYTDRASEQYF
>TRBV5-1|TRBJ2-7
CASREDPIVYEQYF
>TRBV5-5|TRBJ2-5
CASSFERASETQYF
>TRBV2|TRBJ1-6
CASSEVAGKGSPLHF
>TRBV12-5|TRBJ2-1
CASGLGQGAEYNEQFF
>TRBV6-5|TRBJ1-4
CASSRTATNEKLFF
>TRBV28|TRBJ2-7
CASSQWDRGTGEQYF
>TRBV20-1|TRBJ1-1
CSAVGLSKAFF
>TRBV18|TRBJ2-5
CASSPGLQETQYF